This TCR beta chain is from a study of blood T cell repertoires in COVID-19. Study summary: Samples taken during acute and convalescent COVID-19 were collected in the United States, Italy and Spain. In each case, the material was cDNA or gDNA derived from T cells, B-cell-depleted T cells, or PBMCs.

Assay: immunoSEQ multiplex PCR; the TCRdb copy retains only in-frame clones and omits some. This sample has fewer than 200,000 clones; roughly 79% occur once, and the top ten carry around a fifth. This clone was observed a handful of times. This CDR3 region has 19 residues. Germline loops: CDR1 SGHRS, CDR2 YFSETQ. V gave up 2 bases and J gave up 5 bases, with 28 bases separating them. Sequenced input: peripheral blood. This chain joins TRBV5-1 and TRBJ1-2, with D unresolved. This TCR came from a woman of 80 years or more with acute or convalescent COVID-19. CDR3 region: CASSFGALSLTLPRYGYTF. The CDR3 DNA reads TGCGCCAGCAGCTTCGGAGCCCTTTCCCTAACTTTACCCCGGTATGGCTACACCTTC.